The clone carrying this T cell receptor (beta chain) was seen a handful of times. Its antigen is not identified. Each CDR3 protein is one row after TCRdb ran MiXCR on the 5' RACE reads. Of some 350,000 distinct CDR3 sequences listed, about 4% are singletons. These data come from a study of T cells after yellow fever vaccination. For the study at large: Any fraction with a low cell number was prepared using SMART-Seq v4 Ultra Low Input. Overall study results and limits: Booster sampling recovered most clones from primary vaccination (roughly 96% CD4, 80% to 90% CD8). FACS-sorted repertoires could harbor abundant contaminating bulk-population clonotypes.

V lost 0 bases to trimming and J lost 5 bases, with 28 bases between them. There are 20 residues in the CDR3. Germline-derived CDR1 and CDR2 are SGHNT and YYREEE (reference sequence). The source of this sequence is a man aged 18-30 years who received the YFV17D yellow fever vaccine. The V and J genes are TRBV5-4 and TRBJ2-3; D is undetermined. The sequenced sample was PBMCs, obtained 5 days after the yellow fever booster vaccination. This CDR3 is CASSLGGDKGVWATGDTQYF. The CDR3 DNA sequence: TGTGCCAGCAGCTTGGGAGGCGATAAGGGCGTCTGGGCAACCGGAGATACGCAGTATTTT.